The entry below describes one TCR beta chain. Its antigen is not identified. These data originate in a study of vaccination and CD4 T cells after COVID-19. Study-wide background: Stimulation used overlapping spike peptides from SARS-CoV-2, HCoV-NL63, HCoV-OC43 and HCoV-229E. Study results and caveats: Analysis covered relatively few convalescent patients and lacked any early post-infection timepoints.

Treatment indicated: roughly 10-day PBMC culture with coronavirus spike peptide pools or control peptides (ViraFEST assay). In the ViraFEST assay, peptide-pool expansion preceded TCR sequencing of expanded clonotypes. With fresh IL-2 medium, half the medium was replaced on days 3 and 7. Looked up from germline, CDR1 is SNHLY and CDR2 is FYNNEI. The CDR3 loop spans 14 amino acids. V lost 4 bases and J 3 bases, leaving 11 bases between the germline ends. Cultured CD4+ T-cell DNA underwent Oncomine TCR Beta short-read sequencing. TCRdb processed the PCR reads anew with MiXCR; each CDR3 protein has one entry. The sample gives 9,500 to 15,000 distinct CDR3 sequences, approximately 50% of which show up once; more than 25% is in the top ten.

The source of this sequence is a human donor who had recovered from COVID-19. The rearrangement joins TRBV2 to TRBJ2-3; no reliable D call. Sequenced material: CD4+ T cells from blood, cultured in vitro. In DNA, the CDR3 is TGTGCCAGCAGTGGGAGCTCCCCAACAGATACGCAGTATTTT. Protein: CASSGSSPTDTQYF.